This TCR beta chain was sequenced for a study of blood T cell repertoires in COVID-19. Study-wide background: Acute and convalescent COVID-19 specimens originated in the United States, Italy and Spain. Nucleic acid was either cDNA or gDNA, and it came from T cells, B-cell-depleted T cells, or PBMCs.

The data were produced by immunoSEQ multiplex PCR, yet TCRdb's version contains in-frame clones alone and is incomplete. Here the sample spans about 230,000 clones, approximately 84% being singletons. The V end was cut by 0 bases, the J end by 7 bases, with 12 bases between. Germline lookup yields CDR1 MGHRA and CDR2 YSYEKL. The length of the CDR3 is 14 residues. The material sequenced was peripheral blood. The sequence was obtained from a woman aged 80 or over with acute or convalescent COVID-19. This rearrangement joins TRBV4-1 to TRBJ2-5; perhaps TRBD2 as D (6 bases). CDR3 nucleotide sequence: TGCGCCAGCAGCCAAGACCAGGGAGGTGGGACCCAGTACTTC. Protein sequence: CASSQDQGGGTQYF.